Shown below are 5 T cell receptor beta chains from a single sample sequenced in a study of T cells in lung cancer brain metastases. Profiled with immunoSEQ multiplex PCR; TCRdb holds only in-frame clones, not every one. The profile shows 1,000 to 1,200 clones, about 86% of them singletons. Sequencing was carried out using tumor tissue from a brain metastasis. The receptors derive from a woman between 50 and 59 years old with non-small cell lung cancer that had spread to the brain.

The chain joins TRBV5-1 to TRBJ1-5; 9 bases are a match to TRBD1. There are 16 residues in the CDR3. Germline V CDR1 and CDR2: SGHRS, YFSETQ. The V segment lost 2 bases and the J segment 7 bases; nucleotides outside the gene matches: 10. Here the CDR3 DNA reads TGCGCCAGCAGCTTTGGGGGACAGGGTGATAGCCAGCCCCAGCATTTT. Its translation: CASSFGGQGDSQPQHF. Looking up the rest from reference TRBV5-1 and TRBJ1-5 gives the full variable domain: KAGVTQTPRYLIKTRGQQVTLSCSPISGHRSVSWYQQTPGQGLQFLFEYFSETQRNKGNFPGRFSGRQFSNSRSEMNVSTLELGDSALYLCASSFGGQGDSQPQHFGDGTRLSIL.

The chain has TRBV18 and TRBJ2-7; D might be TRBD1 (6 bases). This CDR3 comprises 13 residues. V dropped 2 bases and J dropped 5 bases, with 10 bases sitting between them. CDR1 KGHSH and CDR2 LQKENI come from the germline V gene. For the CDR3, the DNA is TGTGCCAGCTCACCATTGAGGGGGAACGAGCAGTACTTC. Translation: CASSPLRGNEQYF.

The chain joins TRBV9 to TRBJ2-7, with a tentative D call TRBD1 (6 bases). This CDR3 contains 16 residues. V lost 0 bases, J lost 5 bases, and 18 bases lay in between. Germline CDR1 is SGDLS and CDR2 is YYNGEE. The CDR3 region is CASSVVGGQKLHEQYF. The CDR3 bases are TGTGCCAGCAGCGTAGTTGGTGGACAGAAGTTACACGAGCAGTACTTC.

In nucleotides, the CDR3 is TGCAGTGCTTGGACTAGCGGTGAGCAGTTCTTC. Translation: CSAWTSGEQFF. The rearrangement uses TRBV20-1 and TRBJ2-1; 10 bases align to TRBD2. CDR1 and CDR2 (germline): DFQATT, SNEGSKA (reference sequence). The CDR3 loop spans 11 amino acids. The V gene end was trimmed by 5 bases and the J gene end by 9 bases; junction bases not matched to a gene: 1.

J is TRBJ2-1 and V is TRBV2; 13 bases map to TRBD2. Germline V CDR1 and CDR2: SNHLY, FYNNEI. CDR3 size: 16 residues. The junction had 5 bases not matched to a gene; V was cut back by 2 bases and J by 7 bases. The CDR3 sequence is CASSEPQLAGGNEQFF. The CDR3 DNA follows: TGTGCCAGCAGTGAACCCCAACTAGCGGGAGGGAATGAGCAGTTCTTC.